This T cell receptor (beta chain) was identified during a study of cytomegalovirus exposure and HLA in healthy donors. CDR1 and CDR2 from the germline V gene are SGHRS and YFSETQ. The CDR3 is 18 residues long. The ends lost 1 base at V and 1 base at J; junction bases unmatched: 12. PCR was performed using 60 Vbeta and 13 Jbeta primers. The repertoire was sequenced with immunoSEQ multiplex PCR; TCRdb's copy has only in-frame clones and lacks some. The sample consists of approximately 100,000 clones, nearly 70% of them appearing once. The specimen was PBMCs. The TCR originated in a woman aged 65 to 85 in good health and CMV-seropositive. The chain joins TRBV5-1 to TRBJ2-3, with 7 bases matching TRBD1. The CDR3 reads CASSLSLRQGRGTDTQYF. Here the CDR3 DNA reads TGCGCCAGCAGCTTGTCTTTACGACAGGGACGGGGCACAGATACGCAGTATTTT.